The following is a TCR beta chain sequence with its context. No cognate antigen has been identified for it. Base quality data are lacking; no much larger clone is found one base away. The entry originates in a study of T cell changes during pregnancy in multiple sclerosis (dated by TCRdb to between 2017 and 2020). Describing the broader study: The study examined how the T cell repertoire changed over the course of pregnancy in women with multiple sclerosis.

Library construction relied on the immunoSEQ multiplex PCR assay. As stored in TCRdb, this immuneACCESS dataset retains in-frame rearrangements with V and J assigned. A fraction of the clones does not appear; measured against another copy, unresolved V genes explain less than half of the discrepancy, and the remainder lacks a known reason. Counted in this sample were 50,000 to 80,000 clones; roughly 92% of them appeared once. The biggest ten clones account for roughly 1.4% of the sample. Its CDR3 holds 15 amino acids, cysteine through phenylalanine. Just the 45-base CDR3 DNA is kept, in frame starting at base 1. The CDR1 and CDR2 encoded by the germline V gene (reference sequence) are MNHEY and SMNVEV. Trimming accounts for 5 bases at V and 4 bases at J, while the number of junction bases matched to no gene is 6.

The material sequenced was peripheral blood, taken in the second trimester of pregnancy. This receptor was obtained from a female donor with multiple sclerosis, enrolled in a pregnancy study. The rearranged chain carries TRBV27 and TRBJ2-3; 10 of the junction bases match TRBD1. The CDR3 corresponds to CASSRQGARADTQYF. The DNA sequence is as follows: TGTGCCAGCAGTAGACAGGGGGCGCGCGCAGATACGCAGTATTTT.